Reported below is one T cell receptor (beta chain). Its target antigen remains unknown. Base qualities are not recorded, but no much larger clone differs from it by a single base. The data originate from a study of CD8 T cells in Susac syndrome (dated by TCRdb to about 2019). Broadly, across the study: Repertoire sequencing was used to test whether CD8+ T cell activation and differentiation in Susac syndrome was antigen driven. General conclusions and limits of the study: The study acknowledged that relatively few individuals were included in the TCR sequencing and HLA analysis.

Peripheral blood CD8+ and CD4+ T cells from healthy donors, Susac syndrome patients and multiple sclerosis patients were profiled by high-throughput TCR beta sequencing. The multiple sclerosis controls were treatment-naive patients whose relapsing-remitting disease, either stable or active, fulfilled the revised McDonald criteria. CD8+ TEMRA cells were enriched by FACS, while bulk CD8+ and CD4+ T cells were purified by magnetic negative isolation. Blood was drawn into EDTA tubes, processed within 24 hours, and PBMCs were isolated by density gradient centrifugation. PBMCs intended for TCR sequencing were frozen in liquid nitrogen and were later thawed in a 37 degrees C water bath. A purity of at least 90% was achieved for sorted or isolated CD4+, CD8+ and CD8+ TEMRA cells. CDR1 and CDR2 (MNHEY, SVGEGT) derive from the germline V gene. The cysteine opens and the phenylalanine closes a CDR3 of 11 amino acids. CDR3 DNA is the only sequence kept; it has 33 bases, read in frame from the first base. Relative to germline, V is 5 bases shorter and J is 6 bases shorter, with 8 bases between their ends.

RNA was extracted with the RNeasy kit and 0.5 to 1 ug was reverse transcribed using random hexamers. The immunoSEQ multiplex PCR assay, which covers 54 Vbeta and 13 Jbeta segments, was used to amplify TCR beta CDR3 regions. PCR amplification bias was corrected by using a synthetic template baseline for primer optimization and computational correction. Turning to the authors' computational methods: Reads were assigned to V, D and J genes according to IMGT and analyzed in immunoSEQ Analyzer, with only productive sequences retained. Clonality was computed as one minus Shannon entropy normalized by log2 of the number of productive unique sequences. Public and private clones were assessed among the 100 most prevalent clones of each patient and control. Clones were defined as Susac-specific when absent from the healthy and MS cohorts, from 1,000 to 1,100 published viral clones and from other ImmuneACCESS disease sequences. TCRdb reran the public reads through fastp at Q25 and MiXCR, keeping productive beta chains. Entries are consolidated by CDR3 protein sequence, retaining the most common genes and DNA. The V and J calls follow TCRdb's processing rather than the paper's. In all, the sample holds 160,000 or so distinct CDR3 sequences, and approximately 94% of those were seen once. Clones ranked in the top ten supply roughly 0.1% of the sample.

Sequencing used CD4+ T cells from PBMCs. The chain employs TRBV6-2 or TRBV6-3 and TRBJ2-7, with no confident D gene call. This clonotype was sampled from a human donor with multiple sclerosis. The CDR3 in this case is CASSPRVEQYF. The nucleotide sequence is TGTGCCAGCAGTCCCCGGGTCGAGCAGTACTTC.